This T cell receptor (beta chain) was identified in a study of vaccination and CD4 T cells after COVID-19. Study at large: Across the group, participants received two doses of either BNT162b2 or mRNA-1273 vaccine.

The Oncomine TCR Beta short-read assay sequenced DNA from cultured CD4+ T cells. Someone extracted genomic DNA from cultured CD4+ T cells. MiXCR, run by TCRdb on the PCR reads, gives a single entry per CDR3 protein. The data hold roughly 20,000 distinct CDR3 sequences, with around 37% observed a single time. Details on this clonotype: Its antigen is still unknown.

CDR3 length: 15 amino acids. Germline V CDR1 and CDR2: MNHEY, SMNVEV (reference sequence). The germline V and J ends were trimmed by 6 bases and 2 bases, with 14 bases remaining between them. Time point defined: late sampling 161 to 241 days after vaccination in a few convalescent patients. Described treatment: approximately 9-day PBMC culture with coronavirus spike peptide pools or control peptides (ViraFEST assay). Recorded positive PCR dates fall between March and December 2020, preceding US Alpha, Beta and Delta variants. This chain uses TRBV27 with TRBJ1-5; the D is unclear. The receptor comes from a human donor who had recovered from COVID-19. This material consisted of CD4+ T cells from blood, cultured in vitro, taken about 7 months after SARS-CoV-2 vaccination. CDR3 residues: CASRKKGAGNQPQHF. CDR3 in DNA: TGTGCCAGCAGGAAGAAGGGAGCGGGCAATCAGCCCCAGCATTTT.